These 27 T cell receptor beta chains were all obtained from the same sample, sequenced in a study of shared clonotypes between healthy human individuals. This table comes from immunoSEQ multiplex PCR, and its TCRdb copy is limited to in-frame clones, with some not included. This repertoire shows about 2 million clones, about 95% found once; its top ten account for roughly 1%. Naive CD8 cells lacked CD45RO, underwent positive selection for CCR7 and left out terminally differentiated effector memory CD45RA+ cells. The sample consisted of naive CD8+ T cells sorted from blood. These receptors all stem from a man between 18 and 29 years old in good health.

This chain joins TRBV9 and TRBJ1-4; 7 bases align to TRBD1. With V trimmed by 3 bases and J by 2 bases, 4 bases remained unmatched. CDR1 and CDR2 (germline): SGDLS, YYNGEE. This CDR3 comprises 15 residues. The CDR3, as DNA: TGTGCCAGCAGCGGGCGGGACAGTACTAATGAAAAACTGTTTTTT. Amino acids: CASSGRDSTNEKLFF. The full variable domain, its missing parts supplied by reference TRBV9 and TRBJ1-4, is DSGVTQTPKHLITATGQRVTLRCSPRSGDLSVYWYQQSLDQGLQFLIQYYNGEERAKGNILERFSAQQFPDLHSELNLSSLELGDSALYFCASSGRDSTNEKLFFGSGTQLSVL.

This CDR3 reads CASSFTRAMDTEAFF. DNA for the CDR3: TGTGCCAGCAGCTTTACTCGGGCGATGGACACTGAAGCTTTCTTT. The chain links TRBV5-8 to TRBJ1-1; no firm D call. Per germline, CDR1 SGHTS and CDR2 YDEGEE. V was pared by 2 bases and J by 3 bases, with 14 bases between. The CDR3 is made up of 15 amino acids.

J is TRBJ2-7 and V is TRBV25-1; 8 bases align to TRBD1. Germline V gene data show CDR1 as MGHDK and CDR2 as SYGVNS. CDR3 length: 13 amino acids. V was pared by 6 bases and J by 5 bases, with 6 bases of the junction left unmatched. CDR3 sequence: CASSGQGGHEQYF. CDR3 nucleotides: TGTGCCAGCAGCGGACAGGGAGGCCACGAGCAGTACTTC.

On this clone: The same CDR3 also results from other DNA sequences found in this sample. The chain combines TRBV2 with TRBJ1-3; D is ambiguous. Trimming cost V 1 base and J 0 bases, with 7 bases left between them. The length of the CDR3 is 15 residues. CDR1 and CDR2 (germline): SNHLY, FYNNEI. The CDR3 DNA reads as TGTGCCAGCAGTGAAGGGAGGAGCTCTGGAAACACCATATATTTT. Its translation is CASSEGRSSGNTIYF.

This clone has a single count. The chain has TRBV7-6 and TRBJ2-5, with TRBD2 as a possible D gene (6 bases). This CDR3 has 17 amino acids. Trimming removed 1 base from V and 5 bases from J, with 20 bases in between. Per the germline V gene, CDR1 is SGHVS and CDR2 is FNYEAQ. DNA of the CDR3: TGTGCCAGCAGCTTAGAAGCCTTTGGCGGGGTGGAGGAGACCCAGTACTTC. Its translation: CASSLEAFGGVEETQYF.

This clone has just one count. CDR3 in DNA: TGTGCCAGCAGCCCGTCGTGGTACAGGGGGCTTCGGCAGCCCCAGCATTTT. This encodes CASSPSWYRGLRQPQHF. This sequence joins TRBV7-6 and TRBJ1-5, with 9 positions matching TRBD1. The CDR3 runs 17 residues. J was trimmed by 7 bases and V by 5 bases; bases with no gene match: 15. CDR1 and CDR2 from the germline V gene are SGHVS and FNYEAQ.

This rearrangement joins TRBV7-6 to TRBJ2-1; TRBD2 matches 8 bases. Looked up from germline, CDR1 is SGHVS and CDR2 is FNYEAQ. This CDR3 comprises 18 residues. Unmatched junction bases numbered 16, after V lost 1 base and J lost 8 bases. The CDR3 nucleotides are TGTGCCAGCAGCTTAGACCCAAGCGGGAGCGTAGCGTCCGATGAGCAGTTCTTC. It yields the protein CASSLDPSGSVASDEQFF.

The rearrangement joins TRBV7-9 to TRBJ1-5; D unresolved. The CDR3 loop spans 15 amino acids. V gave up 5 bases and J gave up 0 bases, with 11 bases separating them. The V gene's germline CDR1 is SEHNR and CDR2 FQNEAQ (reference sequence). In DNA form, the CDR3 reads TGTGCCAGCAGCCCCGTATCATCTAGCAATCAGCCCCAGCATTTT. Amino acids: CASSPVSSSNQPQHF.

This chain uses TRBV4-3 with TRBJ2-1; D might be TRBD1 or TRBD2, each matching 5 bases. V was pared by 4 bases and J by 4 bases, with 17 bases between. This CDR3 has 16 residues. Per the germline V gene, CDR1 is LGHNA and CDR2 is YSLEER. CDR3: CASSPMVGTDYNEQFF. The CDR3 DNA reads as TGCGCCAGCAGCCCGATGGTTGGGACGGATTACAATGAGCAGTTCTTC.

The J gene is TRBJ2-7, the V gene TRBV10-1; D may be TRBD2 (7 bases). Germline V gives CDR1 WNHNN, CDR2 SYGVQD (reference sequence). Trimming left V 4 bases short and J 3 bases short, with 13 bases between. This CDR3 has 14 amino acids. CDR3 amino acids: CASSAGGQFYEQYF. The DNA for the CDR3 is TGCGCCAGCAGTGCCGGGGGGCAATTCTACGAGCAGTACTTC.

In its sample, this clone was seen once. Because it lacks the conserved phenylalanine or tryptophan at the end, this CDR3 is likely a read error. The V and J genes are TRBV10-3 and TRBJ1-1; a weak D match, TRBD1 (5 bases). The CDR3 is 14 amino acids. Germline V CDR1 and CDR2: ENHRY, SYGVKD. V was cut by 2 bases and J by 5 bases, with 12 bases left in between. The DNA of the CDR3 is TGTGCCATCAGTGAGGGCAGGGAGGGAACTGAAGCTTTCCTT. Encoded protein: CAISEGREGTEAFL.

The chain couples TRBV4-3 to TRBJ2-1; the match to TRBD2 covers 7 bases. Germline values: CDR1 LGHNA, CDR2 YSLEER. The CDR3 runs to 19 residues. V trimming: 2 bases; J trimming: 0 bases; junction bases outside the gene matches: 13. The CDR3 reads CASSQSVAGDTSSYNEQFF. CDR3 bases: TGCGCCAGCAGCCAAAGCGTGGCGGGGGATACCAGCTCCTACAATGAGCAGTTCTTC.

This clone has a handful of counts. The same CDR3 arises from other DNA sequences in this sample as well. The chain employs TRBV7-6 and TRBJ1-4; D uncertain. The V end lost 1 base, the J end lost 8 bases, and 5 bases lay between the germline ends. The CDR3 runs 12 residues. Per the germline V gene, CDR1 is SGHVS and CDR2 is FNYEAQ. Here the CDR3 reads CASSLDGEKLFF. CDR3 DNA: TGTGCCAGCAGCTTAGATGGGGAAAAACTGTTTTTT.

As to this clone: Other DNA sequences from this sample encode an identical CDR3 as well. The chain links TRBV7-9 to TRBJ2-7, with 11 bases lining up with TRBD1. The CDR3 extends over 15 amino acids. Germline V lookup: CDR1 SEHNR, CDR2 FQNEAQ (reference sequence). Unmatched junction bases numbered 2, after V lost 1 base and J lost 3 bases. This chain's CDR3 is CASSLVGTGGYEQYF. CDR3 in DNA: TGTGCCAGCAGCTTAGTTGGGACAGGGGGCTACGAGCAGTACTTC.

V is TRBV28 and J is TRBJ1-1; D ambiguous. The germline V gene has CDR1 MDHEN and CDR2 SYDVKM. The CDR3 totals 13 residues. Trimming shortened V by 6 bases and J by 8 bases, and 16 bases separated the two germline ends. The CDR3 loop is CASSLPTRTEAFF. The CDR3 DNA follows: TGTGCCAGCAGCCTACCCACCCGTACCGAAGCTTTCTTT.

The gene calls are TRBV7-6 and TRBJ2-6, with TRBD1 as a possible D gene (7 bases). Deletions cut 5 bases from V and 0 bases from J, with 17 bases between. The germline V gene has CDR1 SGHVS and CDR2 FNYEAQ. The CDR3 is 18 residues long. CDR3 bases: TGTGCCAGCAGCCCCTCAGGGGGGCCACCCTCTGGGGCCAACGTCCTGACTTTC. Encoded protein: CASSPSGGPPSGANVLTF.

The rearrangement joins TRBV5-1 to TRBJ1-1; D is perhaps TRBD1 (6 bases). The length of the CDR3 is 13 residues. Between the trimmed V and J ends, which lost 4 bases and 5 bases, there was a span of 12 bases. Looked up from germline, CDR1 is SGHRS and CDR2 is YFSETQ. CDR3 DNA sequence: TGCGCCAGCAGCGTCACGCAGGGGACTGAAGCTTTCTTT. Its translation is CASSVTQGTEAFF. Combining the CDR3 with reference TRBV5-1 and TRBJ1-1 gives the whole variable domain KAGVTQTPRYLIKTRGQQVTLSCSPISGHRSVSWYQQTPGQGLQFLFEYFSETQRNKGNFPGRFSGRQFSNSRSEMNVSTLELGDSALYLCASSVTQGTEAFFGQGTRLTVV.

The V call is TRBV6-6, the J call TRBJ1-2, with TRBD1 as a possible D gene (5 bases). Germline assignment: CDR1 MNHNY and CDR2 SVGAGI (reference sequence). V lost 2 bases, J lost 3 bases, and 10 bases lay in between. This CDR3 is built from 14 residues. The CDR3 here is CASSYIRGDYGYTF. CDR3 bases: TGTGCCAGCAGTTACATACGGGGCGACTATGGCTACACCTTC.

This clone has just one count. V and J are TRBV30 and TRBJ2-7; TRBD1 matches at 9 bases. Germline V gene sequence: CDR1 GTSNPN, CDR2 SVGIG (reference sequence). Losses at the gene ends were 8 bases for V and 2 bases for J; bases not matched to a gene: 4. The length of the CDR3 is 12 residues. The chain's CDR3 is CALQGAAYEQYF. CDR3 DNA sequence: TGTGCCCTACAGGGGGCGGCCTACGAGCAGTACTTC.

The chain couples TRBV28 to TRBJ2-7; D possibly uses TRBD1 or TRBD2 (5 bases each). The CDR3 has 15 residues. Germline values: CDR1 MDHEN, CDR2 SYDVKM. V lost 4 bases and J 9 bases, leaving 22 bases between the germline ends. DNA of the CDR3: TGTGCCAGCAGTTGGCAGGGACCCACTACGGGGACGCAGTACTTC. This sequence encodes CASSWQGPTTGTQYF.

This rearrangement joins TRBV2 to TRBJ1-5; D remains ambiguous. Germline lookup yields CDR1 SNHLY and CDR2 FYNNEI. The CDR3 spans 15 residues. The V end was cut by 9 bases, the J end by 0 bases, with 15 bases between. Here the CDR3 DNA reads TGTGCCAGTAAGTGGACCGAATATAGCAATCAGCCCCAGCATTTT. It is translated as CASKWTEYSNQPQHF.

V is TRBV6-6 and J is TRBJ2-3; perhaps TRBD2 as D (7 bases). V was shortened by 6 bases and J by 5 bases, with 18 bases between the two germline ends. This CDR3 has 15 residues. Germline CDR1 MNHNY, CDR2 SVGAGI (reference sequence). The CDR3: CASSPGGGWGDTQYF. CDR3 coding DNA: TGTGCCAGCAGCCCGGGGGGCGGGTGGGGAGATACGCAGTATTTT.

This clone was counted once. One end of the junction varies from germline; a read error may be responsible. The J gene is TRBJ1-2, the V gene TRBV7-9, with 7 bases identical to TRBD1. The CDR3 runs 13 residues. Germline V gives CDR1 SEHNR, CDR2 FQNEAQ (reference sequence). DNA of the CDR3: TGTGCCAGCAGCTTACCGGACAGGCTAAATCCCGACTTC. It codes for CASSLPDRLNPDF.

The rearrangement uses TRBV6-5 and TRBJ1-6; no clear D. This CDR3 has 16 residues. The V gene lost 2 bases and the J gene lost 0 bases, with 8 bases spanning the gap. Germline V gives CDR1 MNHEY, CDR2 SVGAGI. The CDR3 region has the DNA TGTGCCAGCAGTTACGAGCAGAGCTCCTATAATTCACCCCTCCACTTT. This gives the protein CASSYEQSSYNSPLHF.

As to this clone: Different DNA sequences within this sample yield the same CDR3. The chain joins TRBV9 to TRBJ2-2; D is uncertain. The V end lost 0 bases, the J end lost 5 bases, and 5 bases lay between the germline ends. This CDR3 comprises 13 residues. Germline values: CDR1 SGDLS, CDR2 YYNGEE. Here the CDR3 DNA reads TGTGCCAGCAGCGTAGTCGTGACCGGGGAGCTGTTTTTT. It encodes CASSVVVTGELFF.

V is TRBV6-5 and J is TRBJ2-3; the D gene is possibly TRBD1 (6 bases). There are 15 residues in the CDR3. V was pared by 1 base and J by 9 bases, with 17 bases between. Germline V lookup: CDR1 MNHEY, CDR2 SVGAGI. CDR3 protein: CASSYFQGMGNTQYF. The CDR3 coding sequence is TGTGCCAGCAGTTACTTCCAGGGGATGGGGAACACGCAGTATTTT.

The chain carries TRBV4-3 and TRBJ1-4; D is perhaps TRBD1 (5 bases). Deletions cut 3 bases from V and 4 bases from J, with 9 bases between. The CDR3 runs 14 residues. Germline CDR1 is LGHNA and CDR2 is YSLEER. CDR3 in amino acids: CASSQGVLNEKLFF. In DNA form, the CDR3 reads TGCGCCAGCAGCCAGGGGGTTCTTAATGAAAAACTGTTTTTT.